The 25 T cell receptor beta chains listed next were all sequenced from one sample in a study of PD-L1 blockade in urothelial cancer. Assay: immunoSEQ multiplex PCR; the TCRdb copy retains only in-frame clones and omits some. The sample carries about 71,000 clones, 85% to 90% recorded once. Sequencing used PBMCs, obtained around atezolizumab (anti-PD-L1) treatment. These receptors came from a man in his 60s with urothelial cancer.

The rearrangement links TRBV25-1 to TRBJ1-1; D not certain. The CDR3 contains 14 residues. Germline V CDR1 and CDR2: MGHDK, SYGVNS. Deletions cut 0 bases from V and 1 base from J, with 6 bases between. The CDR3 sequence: CASSEYRGNTEAFF. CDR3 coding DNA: TGTGCCAGCAGTGAATATCGGGGGAACACTGAAGCTTTCTTT.

The CDR3 DNA reads as TGCGCCAGCAGCCAAGTAGGGACTCCCACCTATAATTCACCCCTCCACTTT. This codes for CASSQVGTPTYNSPLHF. V and J are TRBV4-1 and TRBJ1-6; perhaps TRBD1 as D (5 bases). This CDR3 region has 17 residues. Trimming stripped 1 base from V and 2 bases from J, with 12 bases between. CDR1 is MGHRA, CDR2 YSYEKL, per germline.

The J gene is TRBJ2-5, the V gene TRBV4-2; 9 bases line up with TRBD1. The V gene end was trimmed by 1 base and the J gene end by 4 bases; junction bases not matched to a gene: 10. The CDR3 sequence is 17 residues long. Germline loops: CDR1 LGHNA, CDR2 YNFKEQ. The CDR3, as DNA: TGTGCCAGCAGCCAAGCTACCGGACAGGGGAGTCGAGAGACCCAGTACTTC. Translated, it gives CASSQATGQGSRETQYF.

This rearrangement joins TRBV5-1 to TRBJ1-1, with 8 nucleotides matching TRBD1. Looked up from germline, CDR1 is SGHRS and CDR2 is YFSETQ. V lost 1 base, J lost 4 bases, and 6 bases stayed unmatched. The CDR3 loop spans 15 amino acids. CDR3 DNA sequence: TGCGCCAGCAGCTTGCTTGTCCAGGGGGCCACTGAAGCTTTCTTT. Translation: CASSLLVQGATEAFF.

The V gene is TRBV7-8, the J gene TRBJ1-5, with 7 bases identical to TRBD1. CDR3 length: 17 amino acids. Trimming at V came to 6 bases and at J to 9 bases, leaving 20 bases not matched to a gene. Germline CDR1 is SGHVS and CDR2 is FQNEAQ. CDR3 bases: TGTGCCAGCAGTCCCCGACAGGGTGTAAGTGGGTTTTGGCCCCAGCATTTT. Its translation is CASSPRQGVSGFWPQHF.

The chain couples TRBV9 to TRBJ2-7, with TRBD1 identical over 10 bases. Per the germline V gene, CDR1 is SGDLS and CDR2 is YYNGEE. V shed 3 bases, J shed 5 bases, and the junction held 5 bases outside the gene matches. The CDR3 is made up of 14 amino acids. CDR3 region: CASSAGQGIDEQYF. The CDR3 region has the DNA TGTGCCAGCAGCGCGGGACAGGGGATCGACGAGCAGTACTTC.

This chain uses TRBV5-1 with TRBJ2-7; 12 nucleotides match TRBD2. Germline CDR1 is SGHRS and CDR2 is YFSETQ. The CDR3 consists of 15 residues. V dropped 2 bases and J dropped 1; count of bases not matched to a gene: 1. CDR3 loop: CASSFGTSGSYEQYF. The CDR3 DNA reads TGCGCCAGCAGCTTCGGGACTAGCGGGTCCTACGAGCAGTACTTC.

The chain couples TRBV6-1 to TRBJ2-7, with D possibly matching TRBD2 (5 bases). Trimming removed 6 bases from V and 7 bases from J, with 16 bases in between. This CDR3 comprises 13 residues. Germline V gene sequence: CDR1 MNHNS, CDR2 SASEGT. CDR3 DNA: TGTGCCAGCAGACTAGACAATCGGATGGAGCAGTACTTC. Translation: CASRLDNRMEQYF.

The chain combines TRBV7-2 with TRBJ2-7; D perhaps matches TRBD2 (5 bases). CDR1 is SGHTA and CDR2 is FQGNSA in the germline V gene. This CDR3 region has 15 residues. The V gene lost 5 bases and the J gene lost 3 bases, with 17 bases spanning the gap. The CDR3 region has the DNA TGTGCCAGCAGCGGGGTTTGGACTCTGAACTACGAGCAGTACTTC. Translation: CASSGVWTLNYEQYF.

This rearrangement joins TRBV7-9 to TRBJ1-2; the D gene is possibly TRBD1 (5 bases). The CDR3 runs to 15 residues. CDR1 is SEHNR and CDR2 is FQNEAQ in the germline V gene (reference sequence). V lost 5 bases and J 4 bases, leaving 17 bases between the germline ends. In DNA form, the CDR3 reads TGTGCCAGCAGCATCCGGGACTTGGGAGGCTATGGCTACACCTTC. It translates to CASSIRDLGGYGYTF.

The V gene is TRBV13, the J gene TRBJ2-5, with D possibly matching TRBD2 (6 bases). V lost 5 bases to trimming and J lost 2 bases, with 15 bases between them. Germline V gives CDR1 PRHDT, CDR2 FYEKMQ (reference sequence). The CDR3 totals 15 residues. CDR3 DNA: TGTGCCAGCAGCGGGGGGACGGGACCTCAAGAGACCCAGTACTTC. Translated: CASSGGTGPQETQYF.

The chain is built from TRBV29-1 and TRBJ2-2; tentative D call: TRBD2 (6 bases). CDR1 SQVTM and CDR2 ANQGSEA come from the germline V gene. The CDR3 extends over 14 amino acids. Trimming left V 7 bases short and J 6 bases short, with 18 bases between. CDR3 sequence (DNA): TGCAGCGCGGCGCGTACAGGAGGGGCCGGGGAGCTGTTTTTT. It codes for CSAARTGGAGELFF.

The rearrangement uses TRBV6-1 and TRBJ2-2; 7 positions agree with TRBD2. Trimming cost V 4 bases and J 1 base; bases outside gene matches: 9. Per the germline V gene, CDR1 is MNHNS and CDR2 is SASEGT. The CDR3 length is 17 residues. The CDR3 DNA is TGTGCCAGCAGTGGGCCTAGCGGATACGGGAACACCGGGGAGCTGTTTTTT. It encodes CASSGPSGYGNTGELFF.

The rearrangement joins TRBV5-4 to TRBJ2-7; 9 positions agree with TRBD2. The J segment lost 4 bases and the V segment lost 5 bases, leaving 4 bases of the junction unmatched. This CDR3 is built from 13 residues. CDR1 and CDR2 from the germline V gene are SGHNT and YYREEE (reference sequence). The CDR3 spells CASSIAGVYEQYF. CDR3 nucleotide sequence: TGTGCCAGCAGTATAGCGGGAGTTTACGAGCAGTACTTC.

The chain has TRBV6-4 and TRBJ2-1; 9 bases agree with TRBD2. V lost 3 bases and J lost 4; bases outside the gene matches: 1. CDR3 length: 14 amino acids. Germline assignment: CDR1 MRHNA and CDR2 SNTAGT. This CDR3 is CASSETSGYNEQFF. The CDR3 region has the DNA TGTGCCAGCAGTGAGACTAGCGGTTACAATGAGCAGTTCTTC.

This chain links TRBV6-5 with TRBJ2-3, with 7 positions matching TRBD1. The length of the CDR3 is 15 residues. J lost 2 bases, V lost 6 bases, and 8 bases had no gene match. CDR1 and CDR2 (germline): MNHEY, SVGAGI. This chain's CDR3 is CASRVGQVLTDTQYF. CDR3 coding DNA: TGTGCCAGCAGGGTAGGACAGGTGCTCACAGATACGCAGTATTTT.

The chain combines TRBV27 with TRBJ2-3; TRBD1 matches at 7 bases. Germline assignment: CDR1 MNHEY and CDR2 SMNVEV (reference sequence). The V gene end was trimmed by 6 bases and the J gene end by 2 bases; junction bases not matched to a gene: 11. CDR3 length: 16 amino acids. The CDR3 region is CASRLHFTGATDTQYF. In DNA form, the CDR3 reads TGTGCCAGCAGGTTACACTTTACAGGGGCCACAGATACGCAGTATTTT.

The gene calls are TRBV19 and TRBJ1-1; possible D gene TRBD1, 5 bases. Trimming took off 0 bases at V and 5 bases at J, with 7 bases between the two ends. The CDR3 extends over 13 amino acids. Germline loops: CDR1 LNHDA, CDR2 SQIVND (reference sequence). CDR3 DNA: TGTGCCAGTAGTATAGAACCAGGGACTGAAGCTTTCTTT. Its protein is CASSIEPGTEAFF.

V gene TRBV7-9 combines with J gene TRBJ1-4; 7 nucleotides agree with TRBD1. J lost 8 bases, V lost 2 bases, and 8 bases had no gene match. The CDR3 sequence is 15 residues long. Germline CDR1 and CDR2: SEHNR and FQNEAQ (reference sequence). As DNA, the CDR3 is TGTGCCAGCAGCTTACGTGAGGGGGCAGGAGAAAAACTGTTTTTT. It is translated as CASSLREGAGEKLFF.

Written as DNA, the CDR3 is TGTGCCTGGGGCGTTGGCGGGGGGAGGGATACGCAGTATTTT. Its translation is CAWGVGGGRDTQYF. This chain joins TRBV30 and TRBJ2-3, with 8 positions matching TRBD2. The CDR3 is made up of 14 amino acids. Germline-derived CDR1 and CDR2 are GTSNPN and SVGIG (reference sequence). V shed 5 bases and J 6 bases; nucleotides not matched to a gene: 10. Variable domain in full (rest from reference TRBV30 and TRBJ2-3): SQTIHQWPATLVQPVGSPLSLECTVEGTSNPNLYWYRQAAGRGLQLLFYSVGIGQISSEVPQNLSASRPQDRQFILSSKKLLLSDSGFYLCAWGVGGGRDTQYFGPGTRLTVL.

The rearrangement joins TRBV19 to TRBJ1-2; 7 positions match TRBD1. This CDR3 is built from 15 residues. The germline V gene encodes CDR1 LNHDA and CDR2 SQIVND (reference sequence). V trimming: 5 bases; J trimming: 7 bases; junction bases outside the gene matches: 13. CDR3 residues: CASSDGDSWRGGYTF. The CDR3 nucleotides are TGTGCCAGTAGTGATGGGGACAGCTGGAGGGGTGGCTACACCTTC.

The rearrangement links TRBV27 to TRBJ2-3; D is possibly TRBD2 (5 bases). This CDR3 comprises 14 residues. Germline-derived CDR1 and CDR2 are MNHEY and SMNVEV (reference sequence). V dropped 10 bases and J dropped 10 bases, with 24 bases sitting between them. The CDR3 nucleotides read TGTGCCACCTCCCTCCGGGAACACAGAAGGGCGCAGTATTTT. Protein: CATSLREHRRAQYF.

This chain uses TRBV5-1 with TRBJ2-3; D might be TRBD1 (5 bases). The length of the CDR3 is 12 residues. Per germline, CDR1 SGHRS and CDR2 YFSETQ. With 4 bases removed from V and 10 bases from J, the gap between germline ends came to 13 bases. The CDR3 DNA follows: TGCGCCAGCAGCCCGCAGGGCGACCCGCAGTATTTT. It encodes CASSPQGDPQYF.

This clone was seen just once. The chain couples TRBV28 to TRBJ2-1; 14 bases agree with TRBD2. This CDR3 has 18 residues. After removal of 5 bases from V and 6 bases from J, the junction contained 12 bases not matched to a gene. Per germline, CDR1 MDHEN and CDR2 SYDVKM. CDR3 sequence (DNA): TGTGCCAGCAGTCCATTCGGGACTAGCGGGGGCCGCACCAATGAGCAGTTCTTC. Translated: CASSPFGTSGGRTNEQFF.

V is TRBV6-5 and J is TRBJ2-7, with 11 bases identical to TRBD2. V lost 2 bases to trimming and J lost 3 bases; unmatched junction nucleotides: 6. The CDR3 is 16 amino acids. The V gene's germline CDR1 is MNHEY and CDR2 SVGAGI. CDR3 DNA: TGTGCCAGCAGTTACGGAACTAGCGGGAGTTTCTACGAGCAGTACTTC. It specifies CASSYGTSGSFYEQYF.